Listed here are 26 T cell receptor beta chains from one sample, sequenced in a study of T cells after yellow fever vaccination. One entry per CDR3 protein, called by TCRdb with MiXCR from the 5' RACE reads. This table holds some 670,000 distinct CDR3 sequences, approximately 13% found once. Material: PBMCs, obtained on the day of the yellow fever booster vaccination. The receptors were sampled from a man aged 25-45 years who received the YFV17D yellow fever vaccine.

The chain recombines TRBV29-1 with TRBJ2-3; D not resolved. Germline V lookup: CDR1 SQVTM, CDR2 ANQGSEA. Trimming took off 7 bases at V and 6 bases at J, with 14 bases between the two ends. The CDR3 sequence is 12 residues long. CDR3 DNA sequence: TGCAGCGGGGGATTGGATAAGGATACGCAGTATTTT. Translated, it gives CSGGLDKDTQYF.

J is TRBJ2-1 and V is TRBV20-1, with 11 bases aligning to TRBD2. V was pared by 0 bases and J by 0 bases, with 10 bases of the junction left unmatched. The CDR3 extends over 19 amino acids. Germline CDR1 DFQATT, CDR2 SNEGSKA (reference sequence). The CDR3 coding sequence is TGCAGTGCTAGAGATCCCGGGACTAGCGGACTAAGCTCCTACAATGAGCAGTTCTTC. Protein: CSARDPGTSGLSSYNEQFF.

This clonotype was seen repeatedly, ten times or more. CDR3 in amino acids: CSAVDRIYEQYF. The CDR3 DNA follows: TGCAGCGCCGTAGACAGGATCTACGAGCAGTACTTC. J is TRBJ2-7 and V is TRBV29-1; possibly TRBD1 for D (6 bases). Germline CDR1 SQVTM, CDR2 ANQGSEA. The V gene lost 7 bases and the J gene lost 3 bases, with 13 bases spanning the gap. CDR3 length: 12 amino acids.

The V gene is TRBV15, the J gene TRBJ2-6; tentatively, D is TRBD1 (5 bases). The CDR3 length is 17 residues. Germline CDR1 is LNHNV and CDR2 is YYDKDF (reference sequence). V was shortened by 0 bases and J by 4 bases, with 13 bases between the two germline ends. In nucleotides, the CDR3 is TGTGCCACCAGCAGAGATAAAGGGGCGAACGGGGCCAACGTCCTGACTTTC. Translated: CATSRDKGANGANVLTF.

This clonotype has more than one count but fewer than ten. This rearrangement joins TRBV3-1 to TRBJ2-1; the match to TRBD1 covers 10 bases. The CDR3 sequence is 16 residues long. With V trimmed by 1 base and J by 3 bases, 3 bases remained unmatched. Germline assignment: CDR1 LGHDT and CDR2 YNNKEL (reference sequence). CDR3 loop: CASSQARTGGYNEQFF. CDR3 DNA: TGTGCCAGCAGCCAAGCCCGGACAGGGGGCTACAATGAGCAGTTCTTC.

This clonotype has a count of ten or more. The chain combines TRBV5-1 with TRBJ2-2; TRBD1 aligns across 7 bases. The CDR3 has 14 amino acids. Germline-derived CDR1 and CDR2 are SGHRS and YFSETQ. Trimming took 6 bases from V and 2 from J; bases not matched to a gene: 4. The CDR3 is CASIRDSNTGELFF. DNA for the CDR3: TGCGCCAGCATAAGGGACAGCAACACCGGGGAGCTGTTTTTT.

This clonotype has more than one count but fewer than ten. The chain combines TRBV6-5 with TRBJ2-6; the D gene is possibly TRBD1 (6 bases). Trimming took off 1 base at V and 2 bases at J, with 15 bases between the two ends. The CDR3 length is 18 residues. Germline V gene data show CDR1 as MNHEY and CDR2 as SVGAGI. CDR3 bases: TGTGCCAGCAGTTACTTACAGGGAATTAAACCTGGGGCCAACGTCCTGACTTTC. Amino acid sequence: CASSYLQGIKPGANVLTF.

This clonotype was detected a few times. The chain couples TRBV9 to TRBJ2-5; 14 nucleotides align to TRBD2. V gave up 0 bases and J gave up 6 bases; unmatched junction bases: 13. The CDR3 is made up of 19 amino acids. CDR1 and CDR2 (germline): SGDLS, YYNGEE. CDR3 sequence reads: CASSVAPGLAGEGKKTQYF. The CDR3 DNA sequence: TGTGCCAGCAGCGTAGCTCCGGGACTAGCGGGAGAGGGGAAAAAGACCCAGTACTTC.

This sequence joins TRBV28 and TRBJ2-7, with D hard to call. The CDR3 spans 12 residues. V lost 3 bases and J lost 6, with 9 bases in between. Germline values: CDR1 MDHEN, CDR2 SYDVKM. The CDR3 DNA is TGTGCCAGCAGTTTGCGACCCGTCGAGCAGTACTTC. Its protein is CASSLRPVEQYF.

The J gene is TRBJ2-5, the V gene TRBV7-2; D ambiguous. Looked up from germline, CDR1 is SGHTA and CDR2 is FQGNSA. Trimming pared 5 bases from V and 5 bases from J, leaving 12 bases between. CDR3 length equals 13 residues. CDR3 residues: CASSTGRLETQYF. CDR3 coding DNA: TGTGCCAGCAGCACCGGACGCCTGGAGACCCAGTACTTC.

This clonotype was observed once. The rearrangement uses TRBV20-1 and TRBJ2-1, with D possibly matching TRBD2 (7 bases). Germline loops: CDR1 DFQATT, CDR2 SNEGSKA (reference sequence). The CDR3 consists of 14 residues. The germline V and J ends were trimmed by 6 bases and 6 bases, with 18 bases remaining between them. The CDR3 DNA reads TGCAGTGCGAAGCGCGGGGGCCCTAGCAATGAGCAGTTCTTC. This sequence encodes CSAKRGGPSNEQFF.

In its sample, this clonotype was seen a few times. The CDR3 DNA sequence: TGTGCCAGCTCGGGGGGACAGGTTTCGAACACCGGGGAGCTGTTTTTT. Amino acid sequence: CASSGGQVSNTGELFF. V is TRBV9 and J is TRBJ2-2, with a weak D call TRBD1 (8 bases). Germline-derived CDR1 and CDR2 are SGDLS and YYNGEE. The CDR3 is 16 amino acids. Trimming removed 7 bases at V and 0 bases at J, with 16 bases between.

The sample holds many counts of this clonotype. The J gene is TRBJ2-7, the V gene TRBV28, with D perhaps matching TRBD1 (6 bases). Trimming stripped 6 bases from V and 3 bases from J, with 9 bases between. The CDR3 spans 12 residues. Germline CDR1 reads MDHEN; CDR2 reads SYDVKM. The CDR3 is CASRVRGYEQYF. In DNA form, the CDR3 reads TGTGCCAGCAGAGTCAGGGGCTACGAGCAGTACTTC.

There are a few counts of this clonotype. V and J are TRBV11-2 and TRBJ2-1; D may be TRBD2 (6 bases). Germline V gene sequence: CDR1 SGHAT, CDR2 FQNNGV. Between the trimmed V and J ends, which lost 2 bases and 8 bases, there was a span of 16 bases. The CDR3 is 15 amino acids. CDR3 DNA: TGTGCCAGCAGCTTATTTTGGATTGGAGGGTATGAGCAGTTCTTC. As protein: CASSLFWIGGYEQFF.

The chain links TRBV3-1 to TRBJ2-5, with 9 bases identical to TRBD2. This CDR3 is built from 15 residues. V lost 7 bases and J lost 0; bases outside the gene matches: 6. Germline V gene data show CDR1 as LGHDT and CDR2 as YNNKEL (reference sequence). CDR3 residues: CASNLAGGYQETQYF. In DNA, the CDR3 is TGTGCCAGCAACTTGGCGGGAGGGTACCAAGAGACCCAGTACTTC.

This clonotype came up a few times. This chain links TRBV6-1 with TRBJ2-7; D could derive from TRBD1 or TRBD2 (5 bases each). The CDR3 extends over 14 amino acids. The germline gives CDR1 MNHNS, CDR2 SASEGT. V lost 10 bases and J 7 bases, leaving 23 bases between the germline ends. CDR3 DNA: TGTGCCACTCGCCCCCCGGGACGGACGGGAGAGCAGTACTTC. It specifies CATRPPGRTGEQYF.

This clonotype showed up just a few times. The rearrangement uses TRBV12-3 or TRBV12-4 and TRBJ2-2; D remains unclear. This CDR3 is 14 amino acids long. Trimming took 6 bases from V and 7 from J, leaving 15 bases between them. The CDR3 bases are TGTGCCAGCAGAACTCCAGGAGCAGGCGGGGAGCTGTTTTTT. Its translation: CASRTPGAGGELFF.

The chain is built from TRBV24-1 and TRBJ2-5; tentatively, D is TRBD1 or TRBD2 (5 bases each). Trimming pared 4 bases from V and 5 bases from J, leaving 19 bases between. CDR3 length equals 16 residues. CDR1 is KGHDR, CDR2 SFDVKD, per germline. The CDR3 DNA reads as TGTGCCACCAGTGACCGGGGACCTCGGACGGGGGAGACCCAGTACTTC. It yields the protein CATSDRGPRTGETQYF.

The chain links TRBV25-1 to TRBJ2-7; TRBD2 matches 7 bases. Germline V gene sequence: CDR1 MGHDK, CDR2 SYGVNS. The CDR3 sequence is 17 residues long. With 4 bases clipped from V and 2 bases from J, the junction kept 14 bases outside the gene matches. The CDR3 nucleotides read TGTGCCAGCAGTGGTCGTGGGGCCCCCGGACTAGCCTACGAGCAGTACTTC. Its translation: CASSGRGAPGLAYEQYF.

There are a few counts of this clonotype. The CDR3 here is CASIRGGLNEQFF. As DNA, the CDR3 is TGTGCCAGTATAAGGGGGGGCCTCAATGAGCAGTTCTTC. The J gene is TRBJ2-1, the V gene TRBV28; D possibly corresponds to TRBD2 (7 bases). The CDR3 totals 13 residues. Germline CDR1 and CDR2: MDHEN and SYDVKM. Trimming cost V 9 bases and J 6 bases, with 15 bases left between them.

The chain recombines TRBV3-1 with TRBJ2-1, with 7 nucleotides matching TRBD2. The ends lost 4 bases at V and 2 bases at J; junction bases unmatched: 8. Germline V lookup: CDR1 LGHDT, CDR2 YNNKEL (reference sequence). This CDR3 comprises 16 residues. The CDR3 protein is CASSRPPGLPYNEQFF. The CDR3 coding sequence is TGTGCCAGCAGCCGTCCCCCGGGACTACCCTACAATGAGCAGTTCTTC.

There are a few counts of this clonotype. The V gene is TRBV14, the J gene TRBJ2-2; 13 nucleotides agree with TRBD2. Trimming took 2 bases from V and 3 from J; bases not matched to a gene: 3. From germline, CDR1 is SGHDN and CDR2 FVKESK. The CDR3 totals 17 residues. This CDR3 reads CASSQIGLAGDTGELFF. CDR3 coding DNA: TGTGCCAGCAGCCAAATCGGACTAGCGGGAGACACCGGGGAGCTGTTTTTT.

The J gene is TRBJ2-7, the V gene TRBV5-1; no clear D gene. The CDR3 sequence is 13 residues long. Germline V gives CDR1 SGHRS, CDR2 YFSETQ. V was shortened by 1 base and J by 2 bases, with 7 bases between the two germline ends. CDR3 in DNA: TGCGCCAGCAGCTTGCTATATACCTACGAGCAGTACTTC. Residues: CASSLLYTYEQYF.

This clonotype was recorded a few times. The chain couples TRBV29-1 to TRBJ2-3; TRBD1 might be the D (5 bases). V lost 4 bases and J 3 bases, leaving 14 bases between the germline ends. The CDR3 loop spans 14 amino acids. Germline lookup yields CDR1 SQVTM and CDR2 ANQGSEA. In nucleotides, the CDR3 is TGCAGCGTTGTTCCCAGGGCAGTAACAGATACGCAGTATTTT. Its protein product is CSVVPRAVTDTQYF.

The chain couples TRBV14 to TRBJ2-7; no definite D call. This CDR3 has 13 amino acids. CDR1 SGHDN and CDR2 FVKESK come from the germline V gene. The V end lost 9 bases, the J end lost 0 bases, and 12 bases lay between the germline ends. CDR3 DNA: TGTGCCAGTCAAAATACCTCCTCCTACGAGCAGTACTTC. Amino acid sequence: CASQNTSSYEQYF.

The chain uses TRBV7-3 and TRBJ2-1; tentative D call: TRBD2 (6 bases). Germline CDR1 SGHTA, CDR2 FQGTGA. Trimming pared 6 bases from V and 5 bases from J, leaving 11 bases between. This CDR3 has 13 amino acids. CDR3 nucleotides: TGTGCCAGCAGAGTAGCGGATGACAATGAGCAGTTCTTC. This gives the protein CASRVADDNEQFF.